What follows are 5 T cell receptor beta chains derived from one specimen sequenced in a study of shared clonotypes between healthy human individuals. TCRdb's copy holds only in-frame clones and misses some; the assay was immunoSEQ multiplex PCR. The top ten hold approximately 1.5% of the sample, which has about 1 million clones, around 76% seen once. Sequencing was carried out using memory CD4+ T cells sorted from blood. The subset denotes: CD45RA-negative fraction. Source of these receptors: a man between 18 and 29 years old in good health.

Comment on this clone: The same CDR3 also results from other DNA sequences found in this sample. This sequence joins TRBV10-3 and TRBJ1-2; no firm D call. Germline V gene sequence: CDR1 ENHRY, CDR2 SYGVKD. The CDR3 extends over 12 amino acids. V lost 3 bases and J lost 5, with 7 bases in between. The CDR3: CAISERGYGYTF. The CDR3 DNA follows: TGTGCCATCAGTGAACGGGGTTATGGCTACACCTTC.

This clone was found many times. This CDR3 reads CAWSAGVEAFF. The DNA for the CDR3 is TGTGCCTGGAGTGCGGGAGTTGAAGCTTTCTTT. V gene TRBV30 combines with J gene TRBJ1-1; D is unresolved. The germline gives CDR1 GTSNPN, CDR2 SVGIG (reference sequence). The CDR3 is 11 residues long. The germline V and J ends were trimmed by 1 base and 7 bases, with 7 bases remaining between them.

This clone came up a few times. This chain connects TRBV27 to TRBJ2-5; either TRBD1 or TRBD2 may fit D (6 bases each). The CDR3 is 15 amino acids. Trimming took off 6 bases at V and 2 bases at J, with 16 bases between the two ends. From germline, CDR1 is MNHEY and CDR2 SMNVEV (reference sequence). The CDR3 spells CASRRLGGGQETQYF. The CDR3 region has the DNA TGTGCCAGCAGGCGACTAGGAGGGGGTCAAGAGACCCAGTACTTC.

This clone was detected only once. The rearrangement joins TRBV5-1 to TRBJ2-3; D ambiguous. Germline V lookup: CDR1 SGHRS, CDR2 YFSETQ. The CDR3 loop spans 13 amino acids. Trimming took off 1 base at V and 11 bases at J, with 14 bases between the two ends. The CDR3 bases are TGCGCCAGCAGCTTGCTAAAAGGGCGGCAGCAGTATTTT. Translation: CASSLLKGRQQYF.

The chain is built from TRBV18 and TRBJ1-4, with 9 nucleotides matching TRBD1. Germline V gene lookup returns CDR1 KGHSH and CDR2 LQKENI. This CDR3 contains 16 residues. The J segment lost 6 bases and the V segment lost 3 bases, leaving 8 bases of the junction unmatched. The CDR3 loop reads CASSPPPDRGYEKLFF. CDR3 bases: TGTGCCAGCTCACCCCCACCGGACAGGGGTTATGAAAAACTGTTTTTT.